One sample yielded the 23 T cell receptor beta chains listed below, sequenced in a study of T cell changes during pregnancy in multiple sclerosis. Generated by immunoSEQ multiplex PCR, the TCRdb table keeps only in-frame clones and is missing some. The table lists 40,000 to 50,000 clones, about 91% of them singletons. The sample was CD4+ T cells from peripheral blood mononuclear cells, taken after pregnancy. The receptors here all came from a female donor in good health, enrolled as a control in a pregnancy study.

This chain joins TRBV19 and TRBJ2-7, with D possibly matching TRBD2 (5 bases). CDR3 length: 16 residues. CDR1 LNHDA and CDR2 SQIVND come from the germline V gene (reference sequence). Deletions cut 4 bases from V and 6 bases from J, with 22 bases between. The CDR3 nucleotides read TGTGCCAGTAGTAGCCCTGCGGCGGGCCAGCCCATCGAGCAGTACTTC. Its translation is CASSSPAAGQPIEQYF.

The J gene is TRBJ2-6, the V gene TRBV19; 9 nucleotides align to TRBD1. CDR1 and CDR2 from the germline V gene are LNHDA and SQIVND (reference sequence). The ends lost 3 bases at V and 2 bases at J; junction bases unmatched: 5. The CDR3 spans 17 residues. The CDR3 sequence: CASSIGTGGTGANVLTF. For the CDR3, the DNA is TGTGCCAGTAGTATCGGTACAGGGGGCACTGGGGCCAACGTCCTGACTTTC.

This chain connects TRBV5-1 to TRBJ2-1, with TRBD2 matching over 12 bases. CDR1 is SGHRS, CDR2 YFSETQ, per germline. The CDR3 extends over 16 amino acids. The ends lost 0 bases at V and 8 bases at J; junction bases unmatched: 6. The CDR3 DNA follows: TGCGCCAGCAGCTTGGTACTAGCGGGGGGTGCGGATGAGCAGTTCTTC. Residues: CASSLVLAGGADEQFF.

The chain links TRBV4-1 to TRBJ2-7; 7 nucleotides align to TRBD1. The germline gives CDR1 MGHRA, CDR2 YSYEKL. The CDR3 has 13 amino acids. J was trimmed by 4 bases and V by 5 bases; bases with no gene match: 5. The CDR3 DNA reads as TGCGCCAGCAGCAAAATACAGGGGTACGAGCAGTACTTC. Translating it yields CASSKIQGYEQYF.

The CDR3 sequence is CASAEQGATVVEQFF. Here the CDR3 DNA reads TGTGCCAGCGCGGAGCAGGGGGCGACAGTTGTCGAGCAGTTCTTC. V is TRBV6-1 and J is TRBJ2-1; 8 nucleotides agree with TRBD1. J lost 10 bases, V lost 8 bases, and 16 bases had no gene match. The germline V gene has CDR1 MNHNS and CDR2 SASEGT. This CDR3 contains 15 residues.

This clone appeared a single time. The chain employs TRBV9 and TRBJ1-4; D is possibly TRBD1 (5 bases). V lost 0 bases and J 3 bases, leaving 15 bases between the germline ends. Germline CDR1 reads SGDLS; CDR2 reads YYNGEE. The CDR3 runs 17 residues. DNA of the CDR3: TGTGCCAGCAGCGTAGGCAGGGCGGCGAGGCCTAATGAAAAACTGTTTTTT. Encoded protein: CASSVGRAARPNEKLFF.

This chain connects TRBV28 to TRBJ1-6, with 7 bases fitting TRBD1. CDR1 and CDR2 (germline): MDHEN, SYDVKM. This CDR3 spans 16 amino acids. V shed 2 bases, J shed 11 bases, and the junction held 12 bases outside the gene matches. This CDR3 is CASSLGSGQGVPPLHF. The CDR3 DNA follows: TGTGCCAGCAGTTTAGGTTCTGGGCAGGGGGTCCCACCCCTCCACTTT. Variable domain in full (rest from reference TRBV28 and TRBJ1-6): DVKVTQSSRYLVKRTGEKVFLECVQDMDHENMFWYRQDPGLGLRLIYFSYDVKMKEKGDIPEGYSVSREKKERFSLILESASTNQTSMYLCASSLGSGQGVPPLHFGNGTRLTVT.

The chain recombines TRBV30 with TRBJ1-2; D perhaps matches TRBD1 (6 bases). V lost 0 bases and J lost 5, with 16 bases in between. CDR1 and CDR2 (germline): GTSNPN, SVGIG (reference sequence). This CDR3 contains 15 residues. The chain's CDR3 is CAWSVLGGGEYGYTF. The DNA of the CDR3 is TGTGCCTGGAGTGTACTTGGGGGCGGCGAGTATGGCTACACCTTC.

CDR3 loop: CASSRGTGAHTGELFF. As DNA, the CDR3 is TGTGCCAGCAGCAGGGGCACAGGGGCTCACACCGGGGAGCTGTTTTTT. The chain recombines TRBV9 with TRBJ2-2, with 7 positions matching TRBD1. Germline trimming cut 4 bases from V and 3 bases from J; bases unmatched to any gene: 9. Germline loops: CDR1 SGDLS, CDR2 YYNGEE. The CDR3 has 16 amino acids.

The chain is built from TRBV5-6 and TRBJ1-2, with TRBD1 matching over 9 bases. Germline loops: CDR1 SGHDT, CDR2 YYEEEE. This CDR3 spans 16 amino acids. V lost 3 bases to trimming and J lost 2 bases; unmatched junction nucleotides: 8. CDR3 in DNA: TGTGCCAGCAGCTGGGACAGGGTCCGGCTCAACTATGGCTACACCTTC. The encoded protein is CASSWDRVRLNYGYTF.

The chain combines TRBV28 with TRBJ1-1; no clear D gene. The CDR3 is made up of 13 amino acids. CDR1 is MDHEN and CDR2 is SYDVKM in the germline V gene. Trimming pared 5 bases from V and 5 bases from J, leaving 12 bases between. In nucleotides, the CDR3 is TGTGCCAGCAGTGTTAGGAGGGCGACTGAAGCTTTCTTT. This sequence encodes CASSVRRATEAFF.

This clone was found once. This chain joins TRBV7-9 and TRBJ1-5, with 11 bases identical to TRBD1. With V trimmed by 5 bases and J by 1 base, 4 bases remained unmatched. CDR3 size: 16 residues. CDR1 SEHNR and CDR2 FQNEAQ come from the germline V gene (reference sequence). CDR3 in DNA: TGTGCCAGCAGCCTGGGGACAGGGGGGAGCAATCAGCCCCAGCATTTT. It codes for CASSLGTGGSNQPQHF.

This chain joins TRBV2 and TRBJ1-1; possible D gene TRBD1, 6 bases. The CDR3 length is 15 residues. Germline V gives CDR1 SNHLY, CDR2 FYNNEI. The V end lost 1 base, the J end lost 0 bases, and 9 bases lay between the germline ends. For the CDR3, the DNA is TGTGCCAGCAGTGAAGACAGGGTCATGAACACTGAAGCTTTCTTT. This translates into CASSEDRVMNTEAFF.

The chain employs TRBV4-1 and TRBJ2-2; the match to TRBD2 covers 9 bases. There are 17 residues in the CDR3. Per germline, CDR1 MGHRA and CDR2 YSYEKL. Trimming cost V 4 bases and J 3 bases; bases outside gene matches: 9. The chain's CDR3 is CASSPHSSGDDTGELFF. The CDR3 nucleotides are TGCGCCAGCAGCCCTCACTCTAGCGGGGACGACACCGGGGAGCTGTTTTTT.

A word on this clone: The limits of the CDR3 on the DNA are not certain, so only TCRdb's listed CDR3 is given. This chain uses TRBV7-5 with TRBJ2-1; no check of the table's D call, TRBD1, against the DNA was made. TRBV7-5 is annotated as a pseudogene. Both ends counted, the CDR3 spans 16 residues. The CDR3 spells CVRSLPFGTGTNEQFF.

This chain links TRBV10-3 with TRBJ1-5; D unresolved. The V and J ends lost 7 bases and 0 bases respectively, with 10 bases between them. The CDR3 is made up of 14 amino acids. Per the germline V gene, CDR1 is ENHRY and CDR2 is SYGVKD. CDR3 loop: CAIMGDHSNQPQHF. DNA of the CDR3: TGTGCCATCATGGGAGATCATAGCAATCAGCCCCAGCATTTT.

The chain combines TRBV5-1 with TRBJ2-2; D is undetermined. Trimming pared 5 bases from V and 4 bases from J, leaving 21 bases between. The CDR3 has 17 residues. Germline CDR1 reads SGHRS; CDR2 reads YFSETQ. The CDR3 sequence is CASRQNPNWVSTGELFF. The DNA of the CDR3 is TGCGCCAGCAGACAGAACCCCAATTGGGTTTCCACCGGGGAGCTGTTTTTT.

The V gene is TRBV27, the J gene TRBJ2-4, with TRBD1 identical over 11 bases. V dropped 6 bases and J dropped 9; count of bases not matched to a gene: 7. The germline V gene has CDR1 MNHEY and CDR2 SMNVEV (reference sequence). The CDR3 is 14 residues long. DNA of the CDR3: TGTGCCAGCAGGGGGACAGGGGGGGTTGGCATTCAGTACTTC. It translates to CASRGTGGVGIQYF.

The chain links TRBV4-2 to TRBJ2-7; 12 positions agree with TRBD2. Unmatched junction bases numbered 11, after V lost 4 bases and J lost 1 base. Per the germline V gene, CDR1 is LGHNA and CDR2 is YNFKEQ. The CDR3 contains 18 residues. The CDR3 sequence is CASSLRTSGKEWSYEQYF. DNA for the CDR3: TGTGCCAGCAGCCTCCGGACTAGCGGGAAAGAATGGTCCTACGAGCAGTACTTC.

CDR3 region: CASSLGGQGTGELFF. The CDR3 nucleotides read TGTGCCAGCAGCTTAGGAGGACAGGGGACCGGGGAGCTGTTTTTT. The chain combines TRBV11-3 with TRBJ2-2; the match to TRBD1 covers 9 bases. Trimming at V came to 1 base and at J to 5 bases, leaving 2 bases not matched to a gene. Germline lookup yields CDR1 SGHNT and CDR2 YENEEA. CDR3 length: 15 amino acids.

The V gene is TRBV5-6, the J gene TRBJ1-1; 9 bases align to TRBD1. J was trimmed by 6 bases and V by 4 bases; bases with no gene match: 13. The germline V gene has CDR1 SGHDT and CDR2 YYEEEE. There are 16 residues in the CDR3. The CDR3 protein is CASSPGQGSGRAEAFF. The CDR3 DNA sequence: TGTGCCAGCAGCCCGGGACAGGGTTCGGGGAGAGCTGAAGCTTTCTTT. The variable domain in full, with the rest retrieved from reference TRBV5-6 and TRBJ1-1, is DAGVTQSPTHLIKTRGQQVTLRCSPKSGHDTVSWYQQALGQGPQFIFQYYEEEERQRGNFPDRFSGHQFPNYSSELNVNALLLGDSALYLCASSPGQGSGRAEAFFGQGTRLTVV.

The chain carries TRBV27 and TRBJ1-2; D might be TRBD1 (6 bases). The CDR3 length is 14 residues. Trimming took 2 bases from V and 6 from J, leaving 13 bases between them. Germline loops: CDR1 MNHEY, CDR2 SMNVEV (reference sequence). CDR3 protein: CASSLIQGRDGYTF. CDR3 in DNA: TGTGCCAGCAGTTTAATTCAGGGGCGAGATGGCTACACCTTC.

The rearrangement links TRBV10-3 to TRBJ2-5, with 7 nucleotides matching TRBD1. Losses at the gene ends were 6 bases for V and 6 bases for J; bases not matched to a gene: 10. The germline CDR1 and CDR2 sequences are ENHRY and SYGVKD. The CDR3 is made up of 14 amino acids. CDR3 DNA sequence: TGTGCCATCAGCATAGACAGGGTGGCGAAGACCCAGTACTTC. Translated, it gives CAISIDRVAKTQYF.